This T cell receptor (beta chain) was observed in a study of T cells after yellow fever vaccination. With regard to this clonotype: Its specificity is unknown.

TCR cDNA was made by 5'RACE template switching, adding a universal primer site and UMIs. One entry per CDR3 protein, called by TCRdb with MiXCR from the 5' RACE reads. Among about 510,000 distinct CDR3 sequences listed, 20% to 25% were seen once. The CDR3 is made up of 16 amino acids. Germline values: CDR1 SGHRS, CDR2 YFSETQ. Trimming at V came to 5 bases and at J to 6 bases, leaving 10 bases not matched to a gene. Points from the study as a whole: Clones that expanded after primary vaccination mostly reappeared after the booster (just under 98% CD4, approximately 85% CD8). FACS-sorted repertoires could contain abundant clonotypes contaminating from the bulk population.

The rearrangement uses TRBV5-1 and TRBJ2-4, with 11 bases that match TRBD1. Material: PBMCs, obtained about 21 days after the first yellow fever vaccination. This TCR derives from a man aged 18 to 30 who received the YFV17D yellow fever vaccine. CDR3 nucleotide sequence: TGCGCCAGCAGTTCGGACGGACAGGGGGCAATAAACATTCAGTACTTC. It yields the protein CASSSDGQGAINIQYF.